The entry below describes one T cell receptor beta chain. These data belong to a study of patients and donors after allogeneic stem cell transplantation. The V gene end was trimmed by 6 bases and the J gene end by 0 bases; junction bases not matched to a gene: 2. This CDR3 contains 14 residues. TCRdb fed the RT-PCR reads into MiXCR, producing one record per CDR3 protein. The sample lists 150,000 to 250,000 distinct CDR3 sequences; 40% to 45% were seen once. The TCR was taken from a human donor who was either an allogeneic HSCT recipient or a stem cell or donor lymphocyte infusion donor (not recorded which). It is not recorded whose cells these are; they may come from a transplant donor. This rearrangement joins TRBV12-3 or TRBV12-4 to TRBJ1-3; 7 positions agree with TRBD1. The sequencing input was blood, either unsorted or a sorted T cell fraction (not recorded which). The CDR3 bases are TGTGCCAGCAGGGGGACAGTCTCTGGAAACACCATATATTTT. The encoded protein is CASRGTVSGNTIYF.